These 32 T cell receptor beta chains were sequenced from one sample in a study of blood T cells in healthy people across ages. The use of a sample-barcoded 5' primer and a J-beta primer mix characterized a second PCR of about 6 to 11 cycles. Via MiXCR, TCRdb re-called the 5' RACE reads, giving one row per CDR3 protein. The sample lists over a million distinct CDR3 sequences; 59% were seen once. Sequencing was carried out using blood. These receptors were obtained from a man between 18 and 29 years old in good health.

As DNA, the CDR3 is TGTGCCAGCAGCCAAGAAGGGGGGTTTACCGGGGAGCTGTTTTTT. Its translation is CASSQEGGFTGELFF. The chain employs TRBV3-1 and TRBJ2-2; D possibly matches TRBD1 or TRBD2 (6 bases each). The germline V gene has CDR1 LGHDT and CDR2 YNNKEL (reference sequence). Trimming left V 0 bases short and J 5 bases short, with 10 bases between. CDR3 length: 15 residues. Supplemented by reference TRBV3-1 and TRBJ2-2, the full variable domain reads DTAVSQTPKYLVTQMGNDKSIKCEQNLGHDTMYWYKQDSKKFLKIMFSYNNKELIINETVPNRFSPKSPDKAHLNLHINSLELGDSAVYFCASSQEGGFTGELFFGEGSRLTVL.

The chain couples TRBV3-1 to TRBJ2-1; 7 bases line up with TRBD2. Germline loops: CDR1 LGHDT, CDR2 YNNKEL (reference sequence). Trimming cost V 4 bases and J 3 bases; bases outside gene matches: 9. CDR3 length equals 16 residues. Here the CDR3 reads CASSPFSGALYNEQFF. The CDR3 DNA reads as TGTGCCAGCAGCCCCTTCAGCGGGGCCCTCTACAATGAGCAGTTCTTC.

This clonotype turned up a few times. The gene calls are TRBV7-8 and TRBJ1-6, with TRBD1 as a possible D gene (6 bases). This CDR3 has 16 amino acids. The germline CDR1 and CDR2 sequences are SGHVS and FQNEAQ. Trimming pared 5 bases from V and 7 bases from J, leaving 18 bases between. The CDR3 region is CASSKRQGFENSPLHF. The CDR3 bases are TGTGCCAGCAGCAAGAGGCAGGGGTTCGAAAATTCACCCCTCCACTTT. The variable domain in full, completed from reference TRBV7-8 and TRBJ1-6, reads GAGVSQSPRYKVAKRGQDVALRCDPISGHVSLFWYQQALGQGPEFLTYFQNEAQLDKSGLPSDRFFAERPEGSVSTLKIQRTQQEDSAVYLCASSKRQGFENSPLHFGNGTRLTVT.

This clonotype has only a few counts. V usage is TRBV10-3 and J usage is TRBJ1-4, with D uncertain. The V end lost 6 bases, the J end lost 8 bases, and 16 bases lay between the germline ends. The V gene's germline CDR1 is ENHRY and CDR2 SYGVKD. The CDR3 is made up of 14 amino acids. CDR3 DNA sequence: TGTGCCATCAGAAGACACTCTCTTGGGGAAAAACTGTTTTTT. Its translation: CAIRRHSLGEKLFF.

J is TRBJ2-7 and V is TRBV29-1, with D possibly TRBD1 on 6 matching bases. Looked up from germline, CDR1 is SQVTM and CDR2 is ANQGSEA. The CDR3 covers 14 residues. V lost 5 bases and J lost 1, with 15 bases in between. CDR3 DNA: TGCAGCGTTTCTTCCGGGACACCTTCCTACGAGCAGTACTTC. It codes for CSVSSGTPSYEQYF.

The rearrangement joins TRBV30 to TRBJ2-1; possibly TRBD2 for D (5 bases). This CDR3 is built from 12 residues. Looked up from germline, CDR1 is GTSNPN and CDR2 is SVGIG (reference sequence). Trimming left V 0 bases short and J 12 bases short, with 12 bases between. The CDR3 DNA sequence: TGTGCCTGGAGTGTACCCGGGAAGTGGCAGTTCTTC. This translates into CAWSVPGKWQFF. The whole variable domain, remainder taken from reference TRBV30 and TRBJ2-1, is SQTIHQWPATLVQPVGSPLSLECTVEGTSNPNLYWYRQAAGRGLQLLFYSVGIGQISSEVPQNLSASRPQDRQFILSSKKLLLSDSGFYLCAWSVPGKWQFFGPGTRLTVL.

The chain recombines TRBV3-1 with TRBJ2-1; D ambiguous. The CDR3 sequence is 13 residues long. V was clipped by 1 base and J by 8 bases, with 9 bases between them. Germline V lookup: CDR1 LGHDT, CDR2 YNNKEL (reference sequence). CDR3 sequence reads: CASSQVFGYEQFF. The DNA of the CDR3 is TGTGCCAGCAGCCAAGTCTTCGGGTATGAGCAGTTCTTC.

The rearrangement joins TRBV6-1 to TRBJ2-4, with 11 nucleotides matching TRBD2. With the DNA end fitting TRBJ2-7 better, the J assignment may be wrong. Germline CDR1 is MNHNS and CDR2 is SASEGT. There are 15 residues in the CDR3. CDR3 bases: TGTGCCAGCAGTGAAACTAGCGGGAGTTTCGACGAGCAGTACTTC. Translating gives CASSETSGSFDEQYF.

This chain connects TRBV6-5 to TRBJ2-1, with 9 bases matching TRBD2. Gene TRBJ2-7 matches the end of the DNA better, so the J call may be wrong. The CDR3 length is 15 residues. Germline assignment: CDR1 MNHEY and CDR2 SVGAGI. The DNA for the CDR3 is TGTGCCAGCAAGCTAGCGGGAAGGTCCTACAATGAGCAGTACTTC. This translates into CASKLAGRSYNEQYF.

This chain links TRBV29-1 with TRBJ2-1; D possibly corresponds to TRBD2 (5 bases). From germline, CDR1 is SQVTM and CDR2 ANQGSEA. V lost 8 bases, J lost 8 bases, and 16 bases lay in between. This CDR3 is built from 12 residues. CDR3 amino acids: CSRGEGWDEQFF. The DNA for the CDR3 is TGCAGCCGAGGTGAGGGATGGGATGAGCAGTTCTTC.

This sequence joins TRBV5-1 and TRBJ2-7; 9 positions agree with TRBD1. Germline CDR1 is SGHRS and CDR2 is YFSETQ. The J segment lost 5 bases and the V segment lost 0 bases, leaving 12 bases of the junction unmatched. This CDR3 is 17 amino acids long. The CDR3 region has the DNA TGCGCCAGCAGCTTGGAGGGTCCGGGACAGGGTCTCCACGAGCAGTACTTC. This encodes CASSLEGPGQGLHEQYF.

This clonotype has a handful of counts. This rearrangement joins TRBV4-3 to TRBJ1-6, with TRBD1 identical over 9 bases. V trimming: 4 bases; J trimming: 10 bases; junction bases outside the gene matches: 5. Germline CDR1 LGHNA, CDR2 YSLEER. The CDR3 is 14 residues long. This CDR3 reads CASSRDRVGSPLHF. As DNA, the CDR3 is TGCGCCAGCAGCCGGGACAGGGTTGGGTCACCCCTCCACTTT.

Only a few counts were recorded for this clonotype. This chain uses TRBV20-1 with TRBJ2-7; D uncertain. The CDR3 totals 13 residues. CDR1 and CDR2 (germline): DFQATT, SNEGSKA (reference sequence). V lost 3 bases and J lost 0, with 9 bases in between. The CDR3, as DNA: TGCAGTGCTAGGGTGGAAAGCTCCTACGAGCAGTACTTC. This encodes CSARVESSYEQYF.

V and J are TRBV5-8 and TRBJ1-6, with 8 nucleotides matching TRBD1. Germline CDR1 SGHTS, CDR2 YDEGEE. CDR3 length: 16 amino acids. The V and J ends lost 1 base and 7 bases, in that order; junction bases with no gene match: 7. The chain's CDR3 is CASSLLSDRENSPLHF. The CDR3, as DNA: TGTGCCAGCAGCTTGTTATCGGACAGGGAGAATTCACCCCTCCACTTT.

A few counts support this clonotype. The rearrangement uses TRBV11-2 and TRBJ2-3; 7 positions match TRBD2. In germline, CDR1 is SGHAT, CDR2 FQNNGV. The CDR3 spans 15 residues. V shed 5 bases and J 6 bases; nucleotides not matched to a gene: 11. The chain's CDR3 is CASSRLARSYDTQYF. The CDR3 DNA is TGTGCCAGCAGCCGACTAGCACGGTCATACGATACGCAGTATTTT.

This CDR3 reads CASFGTPSFSYEQYF. For the CDR3, the DNA is TGTGCCAGTTTCGGGACTCCGTCGTTCTCCTACGAGCAGTACTTC. The chain recombines TRBV7-2 with TRBJ2-7; D might be TRBD2 (6 bases). V was clipped by 9 bases and J by 0 bases, with 18 bases between them. The CDR3 loop spans 15 amino acids. Germline loops: CDR1 SGHTA, CDR2 FQGNSA. Based on the CDR3 plus reference TRBV7-2 and TRBJ2-7, the full variable domain is GAGVSQSPSNKVTEKGKDVELRCDPISGHTALYWYRQSLGQGLEFLIYFQGNSAPDKSGLPSDRFSAERTGGSVSTLTIQRTQQEDSAVYLCASFGTPSFSYEQYFGPGTRLTVT.

This sequence joins TRBV6-1 and TRBJ1-2; 7 nucleotides align to TRBD1. Losses at the gene ends were 6 bases for V and 5 bases for J; bases not matched to a gene: 9. The CDR3 length is 14 residues. Germline CDR1 MNHNS, CDR2 SASEGT. The CDR3 here is CASRHGDSFYGYTF. CDR3 coding DNA: TGTGCCAGCAGGCACGGGGACAGCTTTTATGGCTACACCTTC.

The chain combines TRBV12-3 or TRBV12-4 with TRBJ1-1; D remains unclear. The CDR3 loop spans 13 amino acids. Trimming stripped 2 bases from V and 5 bases from J, with 9 bases between. Written as DNA, the CDR3 is TGTGCCAGCAGTTTATGGGGTCGAACTGAAGCTTTCTTT. This encodes CASSLWGRTEAFF.

This clonotype was counted only a few times. The chain couples TRBV28 to TRBJ2-7, with unresolved D. The V end was cut by 5 bases, the J end by 2 bases, with 10 bases between. This CDR3 has 13 amino acids. Germline V gives CDR1 MDHEN, CDR2 SYDVKM. The CDR3: CASSTGLTYEQYF. In nucleotides, the CDR3 is TGTGCCAGCAGTACCGGGCTGACCTACGAGCAGTACTTC.

The chain uses TRBV11-1 and TRBJ2-4; D not resolved. The CDR3 covers 14 residues. The germline V and J ends were trimmed by 5 bases and 0 bases, with 8 bases remaining between them. The germline V gene encodes CDR1 SGHAT and CDR2 FQDESV (reference sequence). CDR3 coding DNA: TGTGCCAGCAGCCCCCTAAAAGCCAAAAACATTCAGTACTTC. Protein sequence: CASSPLKAKNIQYF.

V usage is TRBV9 and J usage is TRBJ2-7; D is ambiguous. Germline assignment: CDR1 SGDLS and CDR2 YYNGEE. The CDR3 sequence is 14 residues long. V lost 8 bases, J lost 2 bases, and 17 bases lay in between. The CDR3, as DNA: TGTGCCAGTTCCCCAGGCCCTGTCGCCTACGAGCAGTACTTC. Protein product: CASSPGPVAYEQYF.

The rearrangement joins TRBV6-5 to TRBJ2-4; 7 bases align to TRBD2. The J call may be incorrect, as the DNA end agrees better with TRBJ2-5. Germline-derived CDR1 and CDR2 are MNHEY and SVGAGI. This CDR3 has 16 amino acids. CDR3 amino acids: CASGMGRDYGQETQYF. CDR3 nucleotide sequence: TGTGCCAGCGGCATGGGACGGGACTACGGACAAGAGACCCAGTACTTC.

J is TRBJ2-1 and V is TRBV7-2, with D perhaps TRBD2 (5 bases). V was pared by 5 bases and J by 12 bases, with 20 bases between. The CDR3 covers 14 residues. Germline assignment: CDR1 SGHTA and CDR2 FQGNSA. CDR3 sequence reads: CASSHRYRDRGQFF. The CDR3 DNA sequence: TGTGCCAGCAGCCATCGGTATCGAGATCGGGGGCAGTTCTTC.

V is TRBV4-1 and J is TRBJ2-5, with D possibly being TRBD1 (5 bases). This CDR3 contains 17 residues. The V gene lost 1 base and the J gene lost 7 bases, with 22 bases spanning the gap. Germline-derived CDR1 and CDR2 are MGHRA and YSYEKL. The CDR3 region has the DNA TGCGCCAGCAGCCAAGCTTTTAGAGACAGACCTCCACGGACCCAGTACTTC. It is translated as CASSQAFRDRPPRTQYF.

The chain combines TRBV12-3 or TRBV12-4 with TRBJ2-4, with D unresolved. The J call may be faulty, since TRBJ2-7 better matches the DNA end. The CDR3 is 12 amino acids. The DNA for the CDR3 is TGTGCCAGCAGCTTTATTCCCTACGAGCAGTACTTC. Translating it yields CASSFIPYEQYF.

The chain has TRBV4-1 and TRBJ2-1, with TRBD1 matching 7 bases. This CDR3 comprises 16 residues. V was clipped by 2 bases and J by 7 bases; unmatched bases: 11. In germline, CDR1 is MGHRA, CDR2 YSYEKL. CDR3 nucleotide sequence: TGCGCCAGCAGCCAATTTCCAGTACAGGGGTCGAATGAGCAGTTCTTC. Residues: CASSQFPVQGSNEQFF.

A few counts support this clonotype. The J gene is TRBJ1-2, the V gene TRBV10-3; D gene uncertain. V was trimmed by 0 bases and J by 0 bases, leaving 8 bases between them. The CDR3 spans 15 residues. From germline, CDR1 is ENHRY and CDR2 SYGVKD. In DNA form, the CDR3 reads TGTGCCATCAGTGAGTCGCACCGAGCTAACTATGGCTACACCTTC. This translates into CAISESHRANYGYTF.

The chain carries TRBV28 and TRBJ2-3; 15 nucleotides match TRBD2. There are 18 residues in the CDR3. CDR1 and CDR2 (germline): MDHEN, SYDVKM. V lost 5 bases, J lost 4 bases, and 10 bases stayed unmatched. The CDR3 sequence: CASSPPYGTSGRSDTQYF. The CDR3 coding sequence is TGTGCCAGCAGTCCTCCTTATGGGACTAGCGGGAGGTCAGATACGCAGTATTTT.

This chain connects TRBV20-1 to TRBJ2-7; D is tentatively TRBD1 or TRBD2 (6 bases each). CDR3 length: 15 amino acids. V lost 6 bases and J 1 base, leaving 19 bases between the germline ends. Germline-derived CDR1 and CDR2 are DFQATT and SNEGSKA (reference sequence). The CDR3 sequence: CSARGSRDTSYEQYF. The CDR3 DNA is TGCAGTGCCCGGGGGTCCCGGGACACATCCTACGAGCAGTACTTC.

This clonotype was detected only a few times. The chain joins TRBV6-2 or TRBV6-3 to TRBJ2-3, with 10 bases that match TRBD2. J lost 5 bases, V lost 3 bases, and 11 bases had no gene match. Germline lookup yields CDR1 MNHEY and CDR2 SVGEGT. The CDR3 contains 17 residues. The CDR3 reads CASSYLLLLAGRDTQYF. CDR3 DNA: TGTGCCAGCAGTTATCTCCTCCTACTAGCGGGGAGAGATACGCAGTATTTT.

This sequence joins TRBV29-1 and TRBJ2-7, with TRBD1 matching 7 bases. This CDR3 contains 13 residues. Germline V CDR1 and CDR2: SQVTM, ANQGSEA. J was trimmed by 2 bases and V by 7 bases; bases with no gene match: 8. CDR3 loop: CSAIWTGAYEQYF. CDR3 sequence (DNA): TGCAGCGCCATCTGGACAGGCGCCTACGAGCAGTACTTC.

The chain is built from TRBV4-3 and TRBJ2-1; TRBD1 agrees at 8 bases. V lost 4 bases and J lost 8; bases outside the gene matches: 10. From germline, CDR1 is LGHNA and CDR2 YSLEER. The CDR3 covers 15 residues. Here the CDR3 reads CASSLGTGLRYEQFF. DNA for the CDR3: TGCGCCAGCAGCCTAGGGACAGGCCTAAGATATGAGCAGTTCTTC.